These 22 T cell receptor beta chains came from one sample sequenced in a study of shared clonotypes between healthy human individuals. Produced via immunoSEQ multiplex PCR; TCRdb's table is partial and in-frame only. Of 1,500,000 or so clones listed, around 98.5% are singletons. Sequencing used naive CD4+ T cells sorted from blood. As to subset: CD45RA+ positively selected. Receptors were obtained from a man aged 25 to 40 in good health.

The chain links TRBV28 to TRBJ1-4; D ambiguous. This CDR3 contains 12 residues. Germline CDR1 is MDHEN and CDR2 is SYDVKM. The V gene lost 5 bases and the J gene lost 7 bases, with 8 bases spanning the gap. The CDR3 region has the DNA TGTGCCAGCAGTGTCCAAGGTGAAAAACTGTTTTTT. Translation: CASSVQGEKLFF.

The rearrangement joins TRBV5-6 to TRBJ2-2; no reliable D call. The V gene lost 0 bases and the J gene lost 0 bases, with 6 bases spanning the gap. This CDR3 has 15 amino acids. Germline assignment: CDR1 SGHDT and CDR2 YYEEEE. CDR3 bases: TGTGCCAGCAGCTTGGCCGGCACGAACACCGGGGAGCTGTTTTTT. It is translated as CASSLAGTNTGELFF.

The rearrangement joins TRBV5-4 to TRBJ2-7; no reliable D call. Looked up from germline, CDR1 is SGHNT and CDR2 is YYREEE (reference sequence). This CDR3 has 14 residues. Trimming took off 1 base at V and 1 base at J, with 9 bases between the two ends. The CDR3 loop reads CASSLIPRSYEQYF. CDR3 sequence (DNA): TGTGCCAGCAGCTTGATCCCCAGATCCTACGAGCAGTACTTC.

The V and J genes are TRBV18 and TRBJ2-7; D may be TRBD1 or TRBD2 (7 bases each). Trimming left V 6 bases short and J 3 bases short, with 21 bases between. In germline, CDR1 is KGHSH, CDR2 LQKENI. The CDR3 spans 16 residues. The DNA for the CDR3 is TGTGCCAGCTCTCCCGCAGGGGGGAGGGCCGACTACGAGCAGTACTTC. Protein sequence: CASSPAGGRADYEQYF.

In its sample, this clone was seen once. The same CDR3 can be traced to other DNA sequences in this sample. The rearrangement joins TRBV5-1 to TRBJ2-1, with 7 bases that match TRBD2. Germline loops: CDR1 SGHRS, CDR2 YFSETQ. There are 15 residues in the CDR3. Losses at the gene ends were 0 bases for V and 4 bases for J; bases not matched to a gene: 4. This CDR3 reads CASSLGLAAYNEQFF. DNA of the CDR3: TGCGCCAGCAGCTTGGGTCTAGCGGCATACAATGAGCAGTTCTTC.

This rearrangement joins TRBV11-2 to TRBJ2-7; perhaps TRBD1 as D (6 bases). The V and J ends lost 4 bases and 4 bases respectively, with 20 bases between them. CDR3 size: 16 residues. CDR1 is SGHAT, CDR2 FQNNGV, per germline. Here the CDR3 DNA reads TGTGCCAGCAGCTGGGGGCGACGAGGGTGGATTTACGAGCAGTACTTC. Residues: CASSWGRRGWIYEQYF.

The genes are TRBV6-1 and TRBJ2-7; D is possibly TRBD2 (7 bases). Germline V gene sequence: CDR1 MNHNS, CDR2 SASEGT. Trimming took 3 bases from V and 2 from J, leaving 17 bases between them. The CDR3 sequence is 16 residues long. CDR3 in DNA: TGTGCCAGCAGTGACCGTAGGGGGGGTAGGACCTACGAGCAGTACTTC. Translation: CASSDRRGGRTYEQYF.

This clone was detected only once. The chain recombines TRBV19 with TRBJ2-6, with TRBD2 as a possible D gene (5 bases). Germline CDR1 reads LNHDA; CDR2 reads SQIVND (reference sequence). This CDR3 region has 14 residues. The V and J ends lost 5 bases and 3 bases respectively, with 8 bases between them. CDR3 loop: CASSGLGGANVLTF. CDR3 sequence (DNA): TGTGCCAGTAGTGGACTCGGTGGGGCCAACGTCCTGACTTTC. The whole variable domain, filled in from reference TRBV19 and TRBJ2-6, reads DGGITQSPKYLFRKEGQNVTLSCEQNLNHDAMYWYRQDPGQGLRLIYYSQIVNDFQKGDIAEGYSVSREKKESFPLTVTSAQKNPTAFYLCASSGLGGANVLTFGAGSRLTVL.

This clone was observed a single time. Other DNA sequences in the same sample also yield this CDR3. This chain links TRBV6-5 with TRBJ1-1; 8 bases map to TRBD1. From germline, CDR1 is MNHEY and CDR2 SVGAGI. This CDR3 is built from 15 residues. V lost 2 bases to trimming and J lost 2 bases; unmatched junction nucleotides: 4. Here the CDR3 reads CASSYAGTGNTEAFF. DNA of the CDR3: TGTGCCAGCAGTTACGCCGGGACAGGTAACACTGAAGCTTTCTTT.

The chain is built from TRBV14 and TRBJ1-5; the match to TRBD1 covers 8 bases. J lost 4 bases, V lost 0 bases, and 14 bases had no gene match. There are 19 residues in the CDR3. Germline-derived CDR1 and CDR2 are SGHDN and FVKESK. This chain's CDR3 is CASSQDLWLMGQANQPQHF. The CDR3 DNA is TGTGCCAGCAGCCAAGATCTTTGGCTAATGGGACAGGCGAATCAGCCCCAGCATTTT.

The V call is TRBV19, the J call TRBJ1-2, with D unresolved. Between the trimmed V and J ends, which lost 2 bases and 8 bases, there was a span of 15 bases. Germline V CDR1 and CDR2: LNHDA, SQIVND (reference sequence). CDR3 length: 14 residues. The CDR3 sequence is CASSISASLGGYTF. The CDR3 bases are TGTGCCAGTAGTATATCCGCAAGCCTCGGGGGCTACACCTTC.

CDR3 in amino acids: CSAGGQYYGYTF. As DNA, the CDR3 is TGCAGCGCTGGGGGACAATACTATGGCTACACCTTC. V gene TRBV29-1 combines with J gene TRBJ1-2; possible D gene TRBD1, 6 bases. Deletions cut 7 bases from V and 3 bases from J, with 12 bases between. This CDR3 is 12 amino acids long. The V gene's germline CDR1 is SQVTM and CDR2 ANQGSEA.

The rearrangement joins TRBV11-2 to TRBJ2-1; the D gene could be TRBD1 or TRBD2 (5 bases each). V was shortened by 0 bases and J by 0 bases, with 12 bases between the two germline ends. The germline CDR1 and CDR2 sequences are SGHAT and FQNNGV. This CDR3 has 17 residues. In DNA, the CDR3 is TGTGCCAGCAGCTTAGATAGGTGGGGGAGCTCCTACAATGAGCAGTTCTTC. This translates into CASSLDRWGSSYNEQFF.

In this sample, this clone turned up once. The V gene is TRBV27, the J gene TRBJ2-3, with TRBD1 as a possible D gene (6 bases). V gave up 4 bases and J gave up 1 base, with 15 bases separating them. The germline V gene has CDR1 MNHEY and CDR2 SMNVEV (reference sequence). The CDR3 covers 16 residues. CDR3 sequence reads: CASSSTVGAGTDTQYF. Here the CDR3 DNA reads TGTGCCAGCAGTTCCACGGTGGGGGCGGGCACAGATACGCAGTATTTT.

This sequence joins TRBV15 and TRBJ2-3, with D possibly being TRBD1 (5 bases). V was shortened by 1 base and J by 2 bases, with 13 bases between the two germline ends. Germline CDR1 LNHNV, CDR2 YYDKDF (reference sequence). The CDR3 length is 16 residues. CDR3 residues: CATSRGQEQVTDTQYF. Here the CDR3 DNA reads TGTGCCACCAGCAGAGGTCAAGAACAGGTCACAGATACGCAGTATTTT.

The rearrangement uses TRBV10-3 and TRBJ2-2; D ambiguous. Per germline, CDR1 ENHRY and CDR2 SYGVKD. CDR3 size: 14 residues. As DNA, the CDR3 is TGTGCGTCACACCGCTCCCCGAACACCGGGGAGCTGTTTTTT. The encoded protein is CASHRSPNTGELFF.

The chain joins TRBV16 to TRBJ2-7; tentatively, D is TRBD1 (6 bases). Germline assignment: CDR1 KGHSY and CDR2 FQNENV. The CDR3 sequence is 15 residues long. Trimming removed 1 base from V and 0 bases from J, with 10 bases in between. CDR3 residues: CASSQLRQDSYEQYF. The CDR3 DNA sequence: TGTGCCAGCAGCCAATTGAGACAGGACTCCTACGAGCAGTACTTC.

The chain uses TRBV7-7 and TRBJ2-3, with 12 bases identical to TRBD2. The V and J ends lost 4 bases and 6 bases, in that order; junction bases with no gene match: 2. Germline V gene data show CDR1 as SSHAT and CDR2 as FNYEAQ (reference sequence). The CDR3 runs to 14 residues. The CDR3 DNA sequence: TGTGCCAGCAGCTCCGGGACTAGCGGGGATACGCAGTATTTT. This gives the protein CASSSGTSGDTQYF.

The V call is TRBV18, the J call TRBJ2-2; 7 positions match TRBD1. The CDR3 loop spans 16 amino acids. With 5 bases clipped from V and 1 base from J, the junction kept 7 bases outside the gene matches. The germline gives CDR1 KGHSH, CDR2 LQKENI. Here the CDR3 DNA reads TGTGCCAGCTCAGCTAAGGGGGCCGTGAACACCGGGGAGCTGTTTTTT. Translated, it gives CASSAKGAVNTGELFF.

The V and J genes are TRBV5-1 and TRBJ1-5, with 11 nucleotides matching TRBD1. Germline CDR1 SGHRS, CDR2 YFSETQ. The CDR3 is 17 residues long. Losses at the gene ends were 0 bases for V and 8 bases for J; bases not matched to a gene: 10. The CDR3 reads CASSLGPGQGDTEPQHF. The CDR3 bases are TGCGCCAGCAGCTTGGGGCCGGGACAGGGGGATACGGAGCCCCAGCATTTT.

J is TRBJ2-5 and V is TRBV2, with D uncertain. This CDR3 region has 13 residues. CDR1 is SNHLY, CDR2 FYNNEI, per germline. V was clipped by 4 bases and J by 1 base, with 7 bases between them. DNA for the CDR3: TGTGCCAGCAGTGGGGCACTCCAAGAGACCCAGTACTTC. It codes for CASSGALQETQYF.

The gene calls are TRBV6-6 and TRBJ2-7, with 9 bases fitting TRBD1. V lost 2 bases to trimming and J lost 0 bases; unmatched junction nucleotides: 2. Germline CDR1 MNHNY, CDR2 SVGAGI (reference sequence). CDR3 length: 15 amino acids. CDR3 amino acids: CASSYVTGGSYEQYF. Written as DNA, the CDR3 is TGTGCCAGCAGTTACGTGACAGGGGGCTCCTACGAGCAGTACTTC.